These 20 T cell receptor beta chains came from one sample sequenced in a study of early T cells in non-severe SARS-CoV-2 infection. From the 5' RACE reads, TCRdb called clonotypes with MiXCR, one entry per CDR3 protein. The repertoire holds about 40,000 distinct CDR3 sequences, with about 8% as singletons. Specimen: whole blood, collected at baseline. The origin of the receptors is an adult who was a healthcare worker with PCR-confirmed SARS-CoV-2 infection or an uninfected control (not recorded which).

The gene calls are TRBV6-6 and TRBJ1-5; the D gene is possibly TRBD1 (6 bases). The V and J ends lost 4 bases and 2 bases respectively, with 15 bases between them. The CDR3 covers 16 residues. Germline V gives CDR1 MNHNY, CDR2 SVGAGI (reference sequence). The CDR3 protein is CASSSRTVGGNQPQHF. CDR3 sequence (DNA): TGTGCCAGCAGTTCCAGGACAGTTGGGGGCAATCAGCCCCAGCATTTT.

V and J are TRBV28 and TRBJ2-4; perhaps TRBD1 as D (5 bases). CDR1 and CDR2 (germline): MDHEN, SYDVKM. V lost 6 bases to trimming and J lost 1 base, with 19 bases between them. The CDR3 covers 17 residues. The CDR3 bases are TGTGCCAGCAGACAAGTTATAGGGGCGCGGGCCAAAAACATTCAGTACTTC. Encoded protein: CASRQVIGARAKNIQYF.

The rearrangement uses TRBV19 and TRBJ2-2; D is ambiguous. This CDR3 spans 13 amino acids. Trimming took 9 bases from V and 3 from J, leaving 11 bases between them. Germline CDR1 LNHDA, CDR2 SQIVND (reference sequence). In DNA, the CDR3 is TGTGCCAGCACCCCTAGGGACACCGGGGAGCTGTTTTTT. This codes for CASTPRDTGELFF.

The chain couples TRBV12-3 or TRBV12-4 to TRBJ2-7; 9 bases match TRBD1. J was trimmed by 5 bases and V by 1 base; bases with no gene match: 0. The CDR3 loop spans 13 amino acids. CDR3 sequence: CASSLGDRDEQYF. CDR3 DNA sequence: TGTGCCAGCAGTTTAGGGGACAGGGACGAGCAGTACTTC.

This chain joins TRBV19 and TRBJ2-7, with D unclear. V was cut by 5 bases and J by 2 bases, with 10 bases left in between. There are 13 residues in the CDR3. CDR1 and CDR2 (germline): LNHDA, SQIVND (reference sequence). CDR3 sequence reads: CASSSRATYEQYF. The CDR3 DNA is TGTGCCAGTAGTTCCCGTGCTACCTACGAGCAGTACTTC.

This clonotype was seen only a few times. This rearrangement joins TRBV5-1 to TRBJ2-5; 7 bases align to TRBD2. Germline V lookup: CDR1 SGHRS, CDR2 YFSETQ. The CDR3 length is 15 residues. After removal of 4 bases from V and 2 bases from J, the junction contained 8 bases not matched to a gene. CDR3 loop: CASSPVRAGQETQYF. In nucleotides, the CDR3 is TGCGCCAGCAGCCCCGTACGAGCGGGGCAAGAGACCCAGTACTTC.

This clonotype was seen at least ten times. This chain links TRBV7-9 with TRBJ1-2; D perhaps matches TRBD1 (5 bases). With 3 bases removed from V and 8 bases from J, the gap between germline ends came to 10 bases. Per germline, CDR1 SEHNR and CDR2 FQNEAQ (reference sequence). The CDR3 sequence is 12 residues long. CDR3: CASSLQGSGYTF. CDR3 DNA: TGTGCCAGCAGCTTGCAGGGCTCGGGCTACACCTTC.

The chain is built from TRBV20-1 and TRBJ1-1; the match to TRBD1 covers 9 bases. The CDR3 has 17 amino acids. V shed 1 base, J shed 3 bases, and the junction held 12 bases outside the gene matches. From germline, CDR1 is DFQATT and CDR2 SNEGSKA (reference sequence). CDR3 nucleotides: TGCAGTGCTAGAGGTTTAGACCCGACAGGGGGGTACACTGAAGCTTTCTTT. Translation: CSARGLDPTGGYTEAFF.

This clonotype was recorded at least ten times. This chain connects TRBV6-6 to TRBJ2-7; D possibly uses TRBD1 or TRBD2 (5 bases each). Germline V gene sequence: CDR1 MNHNY, CDR2 SVGAGI (reference sequence). This CDR3 region has 16 residues. V was cut by 4 bases and J by 6 bases, with 22 bases left in between. As DNA, the CDR3 is TGTGCCAGCAGTTCGCGCCGGGACCAGGTTCACGTCGAGCAGTACTTC. Its translation is CASSSRRDQVHVEQYF.

With regard to this clonotype: At one boundary the junction diverges from the germline segment, which might be a read error. The V and J genes are TRBV5-4 and TRBJ2-2; 12 bases are a match to TRBD2. CDR1 and CDR2 from the germline V gene are SGHNT and YYREEE (reference sequence). This CDR3 has 17 residues. The CDR3 sequence is CASSLGGLAGKTEELFF. CDR3 nucleotides: TGTGCCAGCAGCTTGGGAGGACTAGCGGGAAAAACCGAGGAGCTGTTTTTT. The full variable domain, with the rest looked up from reference TRBV5-4 and TRBJ2-2, is ETGVTQSPTHLIKTRGQQVTLRCSSQSGHNTVSWYQQALGQGPQFIFQYYREEENGRGNFPPRFSGLQFPNYSSELNVNALELDDSALYLCASSLGGLAGKTEELFFGEGSRLTVL.

This clonotype has a handful of counts. The chain combines TRBV5-1 with TRBJ1-2; D is perhaps TRBD1 (5 bases). The length of the CDR3 is 14 residues. Looked up from germline, CDR1 is SGHRS and CDR2 is YFSETQ. Trimming removed 1 base at V and 8 bases at J, with 15 bases between. CDR3 in DNA: TGCGCCAGCAGCTTGAGGCCCGCCTGGGACGGCTACACCTTC. It translates to CASSLRPAWDGYTF.

Only a few counts were recorded for this clonotype. The chain links TRBV19 to TRBJ1-5; possible D gene TRBD1, 5 bases. The CDR3 spans 14 residues. The ends were cut back, 4 bases at V and 0 bases at J, with 7 bases in the middle. From germline, CDR1 is LNHDA and CDR2 SQIVND (reference sequence). This CDR3 is CASSKTGSNQPQHF. In DNA form, the CDR3 reads TGTGCCAGTAGTAAAACAGGTAGCAATCAGCCCCAGCATTTT.

This clonotype appeared once. A much larger clone differs by one base, so this may be a read error. This sequence joins TRBV12-3 or TRBV12-4 and TRBJ1-2, with 8 bases fitting TRBD1. There are 13 residues in the CDR3. The V gene end was trimmed by 7 bases and the J gene end by 7 bases; junction bases not matched to a gene: 8. This chain's CDR3 is CASTPDRGTGYTF. The DNA of the CDR3 is TGTGCCAGCACCCCAGACAGGGGTACTGGCTACACCTTC.

The sample holds a few counts of this clonotype. This chain links TRBV2 with TRBJ2-2; D is undetermined. Germline CDR1 reads SNHLY; CDR2 reads FYNNEI. V lost 1 base, J lost 4 bases, and 10 bases lay in between. CDR3 length equals 15 residues. Here the CDR3 DNA reads TGTGCCAGCAGTGAAGGGCCCCCGGGCACCGGGGAGCTGTTTTTT. Its translation is CASSEGPPGTGELFF.

This clonotype was recorded at least ten times. The chain links TRBV5-1 to TRBJ2-5, with 15 bases identical to TRBD2. The CDR3 contains 15 residues. In germline, CDR1 is SGHRS, CDR2 YFSETQ. J lost 5 bases, V lost 5 bases, and 4 bases had no gene match. The CDR3 loop is CASRPGLAGGETQYF. The CDR3 DNA is TGCGCCAGCAGACCCGGACTAGCGGGGGGGGAGACCCAGTACTTC. The whole variable domain, remainder taken from reference TRBV5-1 and TRBJ2-5, is KAGVTQTPRYLIKTRGQQVTLSCSPISGHRSVSWYQQTPGQGLQFLFEYFSETQRNKGNFPGRFSGRQFSNSRSEMNVSTLELGDSALYLCASRPGLAGGETQYFGPGTRLLVL.

The chain has TRBV19 and TRBJ2-7, with 14 bases lining up with TRBD2. V lost 2 bases, J lost 5 bases, and 2 bases stayed unmatched. Per germline, CDR1 LNHDA and CDR2 SQIVND (reference sequence). The CDR3 is 15 residues long. The DNA for the CDR3 is TGTGCCAGTAGTATACCGGGACTAGCGGGGGACGAGCAGTACTTC. It encodes CASSIPGLAGDEQYF.

This clonotype was detected many times. J is TRBJ2-1 and V is TRBV2; D perhaps matches TRBD1 (5 bases). Germline CDR1 SNHLY, CDR2 FYNNEI. This CDR3 region has 15 residues. Trimming shortened V by 6 bases and J by 9 bases, and 21 bases separated the two germline ends. DNA for the CDR3: TGTGCCAGCAGCCTAAGCTTGGTGACAGTCGGTGAGCAGTTCTTC. Translating gives CASSLSLVTVGEQFF. The whole variable domain, filled in from reference TRBV2 and TRBJ2-1, reads EPEVTQTPSHQVTQMGQEVILRCVPISNHLYFYWYRQILGQKVEFLVSFYNNEISEKSEIFDDQFSVERPDGSNFTLKIRSTKLEDSAMYFCASSLSLVTVGEQFFGPGTRLTVL.

The table lists this clonotype with many counts. The CDR3 DNA sequence: TGTGCCAGCAGACGGGGGGCTTCCTCCTACGAGCAGTACTTC. Protein sequence: CASRRGASSYEQYF. The V call is TRBV6-1, the J call TRBJ2-7; D perhaps matches TRBD2 (7 bases). CDR1 and CDR2 from the germline V gene are MNHNS and SASEGT. V lost 6 bases and J 0 bases, leaving 12 bases between the germline ends. The CDR3 is 14 residues long.

This clonotype appeared a few times. The chain has TRBV7-7 and TRBJ2-1; 13 positions agree with TRBD2. J was trimmed by 5 bases and V by 5 bases; bases with no gene match: 6. The CDR3 has 16 amino acids. Germline loops: CDR1 SSHAT, CDR2 FNYEAQ (reference sequence). The CDR3 sequence: CASSPRTSGGHNEQFF. As DNA, the CDR3 is TGTGCCAGCAGCCCACGGACTAGCGGGGGCCACAATGAGCAGTTCTTC.

This clonotype was counted between two and nine times. V and J are TRBV18 and TRBJ1-2, with D possibly TRBD1 on 5 matching bases. Germline assignment: CDR1 KGHSH and CDR2 LQKENI. V was cut by 2 bases and J by 7 bases, with 11 bases left in between. The CDR3 runs to 13 residues. The CDR3 loop is CASSPADNRGYTF. CDR3 nucleotide sequence: TGTGCCAGCTCACCAGCGGACAATCGTGGCTACACCTTC.